This T cell receptor beta chain originates from a study of control samples from healthy donors and cancer patients (dated by TCRdb to the early 2020s). The library was prepared using the immunoSEQ multiplex PCR assay. This is the immuneACCESS table as TCRdb keeps it, with only in-frame sequences that have V and J called. A part of the clones is gone; compared with another copy, unresolved V genes explain less than half, and the rest is unexplained. In all, the sample holds fewer than 300,000 clones, and roughly four fifths of those were seen once. The ten largest clonotypes hold roughly 13% of the sample. The junction carries 7 bases between V and J, which are trimmed by 0 bases and 7 bases respectively. The germline V gene supplies CDR1 SNHLY and CDR2 FYNNEI. The CDR3 runs 13 amino acids, cysteine and phenylalanine included. The read is trimmed to its CDR3 DNA, 39 bases read in frame from base 1.

As to this clone: Its antigen remains undetermined. Base-call qualities are not available, and no considerably larger clone is one nucleotide away.

The chain is encoded by TRBV2 joined to TRBJ1-5; TRBD1 is possibly the D segment (5 matching bases). The specimen sequenced was PBMCs. The source is an older woman with lung cancer. The nucleotide sequence reads as follows: TGTGCCAGCAGTGAAGCGGGGGAGCAGCCCCAGCATTTT. This codes for CASSEAGEQPQHF.